One sample yielded the 10 T cell receptor beta chains listed below, sequenced in a study of patients and donors after allogeneic stem cell transplantation. Via MiXCR, TCRdb re-called the RT-PCR reads, giving one row per CDR3 protein. In the table there are fewer than 500,000 distinct CDR3 sequences, 16% of which are singletons. The sequenced sample was blood, either unsorted or a sorted T cell fraction (not recorded which). Receptor source: a human donor who was either an allogeneic HSCT recipient or a stem cell or donor lymphocyte infusion donor (not recorded which). It is not recorded whose cells these are; they may come from a transplant donor.

The chain has TRBV10-3 and TRBJ1-5; no definite D call. The V end was cut by 0 bases, the J end by 5 bases, with 2 bases between. This CDR3 comprises 12 residues. The V gene's germline CDR1 is ENHRY and CDR2 SYGVKD. CDR3 DNA sequence: TGTGCCATCAGTGAGTCGGATCAGCCCCAGCATTTT. Protein: CAISESDQPQHF.

This chain uses TRBV12-3 or TRBV12-4 with TRBJ2-3, with 7 nucleotides matching TRBD1. The trim removed 7 bases at V and 2 bases at J, leaving 15 bases unmatched. CDR3 size: 17 residues. CDR3 coding DNA: TGTGCCAGCATGGACAGGAGAACGACCATCATCACAGATACGCAGTATTTT. This sequence encodes CASMDRRTTIITDTQYF.

This chain uses TRBV18 with TRBJ1-2; TRBD1 might be the D (6 bases). The V and J ends lost 4 bases and 2 bases respectively, with 11 bases between them. The germline gives CDR1 KGHSH, CDR2 LQKENI. The CDR3 is 14 amino acids. CDR3 in amino acids: CASSLKTGNYGYTF. The CDR3 region has the DNA TGTGCCAGCTCACTCAAGACAGGCAACTATGGCTACACCTTC.

In its sample, this clonotype was seen many times. This chain connects TRBV25-1 to TRBJ1-1; possible D gene TRBD1, 5 bases. This CDR3 region has 15 residues. Germline-derived CDR1 and CDR2 are MGHDK and SYGVNS. With 2 bases removed from V and 4 bases from J, the gap between germline ends came to 14 bases. Written as DNA, the CDR3 is TGTGCCAGCAGTGAACAAGGCGTGGGGACCACTGAAGCTTTCTTT. As protein: CASSEQGVGTTEAFF. The complete variable domain, with remaining parts taken from reference TRBV25-1 and TRBJ1-1, reads EADIYQTPRYLVIGTGKKITLECSQTMGHDKMYWYQQDPGMELHLIHYSYGVNSTEKGDLSSESTVSRIRTEHFPLTLESARPSHTSQYLCASSEQGVGTTEAFFGQGTRLTVV.

This clonotype was seen only a few times. This chain joins TRBV7-3 and TRBJ2-3; 8 nucleotides line up with TRBD2. The CDR3 runs 12 residues. With 4 bases clipped from V and 8 bases from J, the junction kept 2 bases outside the gene matches. The V gene's germline CDR1 is SGHTA and CDR2 FQGTGA. CDR3 region: CASSSAGGTQYF. In nucleotides, the CDR3 is TGTGCCAGCAGCTCGGCGGGGGGTACGCAGTATTTT.

This clonotype was seen more than once but under ten times. V usage is TRBV4-3 and J usage is TRBJ1-2, with D uncertain. Trimming took off 1 base at V and 4 bases at J, with 7 bases between the two ends. CDR3 length: 13 amino acids. Germline V gene sequence: CDR1 LGHNA, CDR2 YSLEER. The CDR3 loop reads CASSQGTAYGYTF. The CDR3 nucleotides read TGCGCCAGCAGCCAAGGTACAGCCTATGGCTACACCTTC.

V is TRBV4-2 and J is TRBJ2-7; the match to TRBD2 covers 7 bases. With V trimmed by 0 bases and J by 2 bases, 4 bases remained unmatched. From germline, CDR1 is LGHNA and CDR2 YNFKEQ. There are 15 residues in the CDR3. The CDR3 sequence: CASSQDQRGTYEQYF. The CDR3 DNA is TGTGCCAGCAGCCAAGACCAGCGGGGAACCTACGAGCAGTACTTC.

For this clonotype: This may come from a read error, since a much larger clone is one base off. The chain recombines TRBV10-3 with TRBJ2-3; perhaps TRBD2 as D (6 bases). Germline-derived CDR1 and CDR2 are ENHRY and SYGVKD. CDR3 length: 14 residues. Trimming removed 6 bases from V and 4 bases from J, with 14 bases in between. CDR3 protein: CAIRPGLSSDTQYF. The CDR3 DNA reads TGTGCCATCAGACCGGGACTGTCCTCAGATACGCAGTATTTT.

This clonotype was seen only a few times. The chain couples TRBV7-2 to TRBJ2-7, with D unresolved. V was clipped by 5 bases and J by 5 bases, with 10 bases between them. CDR1 is SGHTA and CDR2 is FQGNSA in the germline V gene. The CDR3 length is 12 residues. The CDR3 region is CASSVAHHEQYF. CDR3 DNA sequence: TGTGCCAGCAGCGTCGCTCACCACGAGCAGTACTTC.

This clonotype appeared a single time. The chain combines TRBV19 with TRBJ2-7, with D possibly TRBD2 on 6 matching bases. This CDR3 spans 14 amino acids. Germline V gene sequence: CDR1 LNHDA, CDR2 SQIVND (reference sequence). V was trimmed by 4 bases and J by 4 bases, leaving 14 bases between them. CDR3 sequence (DNA): TGTGCCAGTAGTACCCGGACTAACCCTTACGAGCAGTACTTC. This encodes CASSTRTNPYEQYF.